This T cell receptor beta chain emerged from a study of cytomegalovirus exposure and HLA in healthy donors. Study results and caveats: Rarity characterized most TCR sequences, yet some public TCRs appeared in many donors. Reportedly, cytomegalovirus status was diagnosed with high sensitivity and specificity.

V was cut by 3 bases and J by 9 bases, with 10 bases left in between. This CDR3 comprises 11 residues. Germline V gene data show CDR1 as SGDLS and CDR2 as YYNGEE. Regarding this clone: Its antigen is not identified.

The PCR ran on 60 Vbeta and 13 Jbeta primers. The assay was immunoSEQ multiplex PCR, and TCRdb's table has in-frame clones only and misses some. The sample lists around 150,000 clones; approximately 79% were seen once. Sequencing was done on a sample of PBMCs. V is TRBV9 and J is TRBJ2-7; D unresolved. This receptor was identified in a male donor in good health and CMV-seronegative. The CDR3 DNA is TGTGCCAGCAGCGATAATAGTCGGCAGTACTTC. Amino acid sequence: CASSDNSRQYF.